This is a list of T cell receptor beta chains from one sample in a study of control samples from healthy donors and cancer patients. TCRdb's table, derived via immunoSEQ multiplex PCR, lists solely in-frame clones and lacks some. This sample has about 140,000 clones, with 75% to 95% found just once. Sequenced input: blood. The origin of the receptors is a man between 18 and 29 years old in good health. The CDR3 runs from the conserved cysteine through the conserved F or W. A D gene is named only where the DNA matches it firmly. Clone size is given for some rows only: seen once, a few or many times, or a class if the clone is expanded.

DNA	CDR3	size	D	V	J
TGTGCCAGCAGCCTGATCTACAGGGAGGTGCGTAATTCACCCCTCCACTTT	CASSLIYREVRNSPLHF	NA	NA	TRBV5-7	TRBJ1-6
TGTGCCATCGCCGGGACATCTGGGGCAGATACGCAGTATTTT	CAIAGTSGADTQYF	NA	NA	TRBV2	TRBJ2-3
TGTGCCAGCAGACGACTCGAAGGCGGGGGTTTCTACGAGCAGTACTTC	CASRRLEGGGFYEQYF	NA	TRBD2	TRBV6-6	TRBJ2-7
TGCGCCAGCAGCCAAGAAGCAGGGGGGTCCACAGATACGCAGTATTTT	CASSQEAGGSTDTQYF	NA	NA	TRBV4-3	TRBJ2-3
TGTGCCAGCAGTTACTTCTCCCGGGACAGGGTGTGGGTGAGCAATCAGCCCCAGCATTTT	CASSYFSRDRVWVSNQPQHF	NA	TRBD1	TRBV6-2/TRBV6-3	TRBJ1-5
TGTGCCAGCAGTACAGGGGCGTATAGCAATCAGCCCCAGCATTTT	CASSTGAYSNQPQHF	NA	TRBD1	TRBV2	TRBJ1-5
TGTGCCAGCAGCTTAGAAGGGGACAGGAACTATGGCTACACCTTC	CASSLEGDRNYGYTF	NA	TRBD1	TRBV13	TRBJ1-2
TGTGCCAGCAGCTTCCGAGGGGCGGATGAAAAACTGTTTTTT	CASSFRGADEKLFF	NA	NA	TRBV7-9	TRBJ1-4
TGTGCCAGCAGCTTGATGGGTAACTATGGCTACACCTTC	CASSLMGNYGYTF	few	NA	TRBV5-6	TRBJ1-2
TGTGCCAGCTCACCCGGGGGGTTCTACAATGAGCAGTTCTTC	CASSPGGFYNEQFF	once	TRBD2	TRBV18	TRBJ2-1
TGTGCCAGCAGCTTCTACTCGACAGCAACTAATGAAAAACTGTTTTTT	CASSFYSTATNEKLFF	NA	NA	TRBV7-9	TRBJ1-4
TGTGCCAGCAGTGATGGGGGGCATAGCTCCTACGAGCAGTACTTC	CASSDGGHSSYEQYF	NA	NA	TRBV2	TRBJ2-7
TGTGCCAGCAGTGAAACAACCAGGGTAGGTGAGCAGTACTTC	CASSETTRVGEQYF	few	NA	TRBV25-1	TRBJ2-7
TGTGCCAGCAGTGGTGGCACCATGAACACTGAAGCTTTCTTT	CASSGGTMNTEAFF	NA	NA	TRBV2	TRBJ1-1
TGCGCCAGCAGCAACGGGACGGTCAACTATGGCTACACCTTC	CASSNGTVNYGYTF	NA	NA	TRBV5-1	TRBJ1-2
TGTGCCTGGAGCTCTCAGCCGGACTCCCCCCACGAGCAGTACTTC	CAWSSQPDSPHEQYF	NA	NA	TRBV30	TRBJ2-7
TGTGCCAGCAGCCCATTCTCCGGGACAGGGGTAAACACTGAAGCTTTCTTT	CASSPFSGTGVNTEAFF	NA	TRBD1	TRBV5-6	TRBJ1-1
TGCAGTGCCACAGGGGAGTGGGAGCAGTTCTTC	CSATGEWEQFF	NA	TRBD1	TRBV20-1	TRBJ2-1
TGTGCCAGCAGCGAACCCAGGGGAGGCTACACCTTC	CASSEPRGGYTF	NA	NA	TRBV21-1	TRBJ1-2
TGTGCCAGCAGCGGTGGGGACAGGGGCACCGGGGAGCTGTTTTTT	CASSGGDRGTGELFF	NA	TRBD1	TRBV9	TRBJ2-2
NA	CASSETVGQGSNF	NA	NA	TRBV6-1	TRBJ2-7
TGCGCCAGCAGCTTGGACGGGGTCCGGGACAGTGAAGCTTTCTTT	CASSLDGVRDSEAFF	NA	TRBD1	TRBV5-1	TRBJ1-1
TGCGCCAGCAGCCGGAGTTCCTACGAGCAGTACTTC	CASSRSSYEQYF	NA	NA	TRBV10-2	TRBJ2-7
TGTGCCAGCAGGAACAGGGCTCGGGGAGACGAGCAGTACTTC	CASRNRARGDEQYF	NA	NA	TRBV28	TRBJ2-7
TGTGCCAGTAGTATCGGTGGGACAGGGACCACCGGGGAGCTGTTTTTT	CASSIGGTGTTGELFF	NA	TRBD1	TRBV19	TRBJ2-2
TGTGCCAGCATCGGGGGGCAGGGGACCCAGTACTTC	CASIGGQGTQYF	NA	NA	TRBV2	TRBJ2-5
TGTGCCAGTAGTGATGGGGCAGGGGGCGCCTACAATGAGCAGTTCTTC	CASSDGAGGAYNEQFF	NA	TRBD1	TRBV19	TRBJ2-1
TGTGCCAGTACCCAAGTCTGGGTGAACACTGAAGCTTTCTTT	CASTQVWVNTEAFF	NA	NA	TRBV6-1	TRBJ1-1
TGTGCCACCAGTGATTTGAACGCGAACAGGGGTGAGCAGTTCTTC	CATSDLNANRGEQFF	NA	TRBD1	TRBV24-1	TRBJ2-1
TGTGCCAGCAGCAAGACAGGGTCGGGGAATTCACCCCTCCACTTT	CASSKTGSGNSPLHF	NA	TRBD1	TRBV7-2	TRBJ1-6
TGTGCCAGCAGCCAAATACAGGGAGAAGCTTTCTTT	CASSQIQGEAFF	few	NA	TRBV3-1/TRBV3-2	TRBJ1-1
TGTGCCAGCAGCAAACAAGCTTTCTTT	CASSKQAFF	once	NA	TRBV21-1	TRBJ1-1
TGTGCCAGCAGTTCTTTCCTGGGGGGAACCCAGTACTTC	CASSSFLGGTQYF	NA	NA	TRBV12-3/TRBV12-4	TRBJ2-5
TGTGCCAGCAGCTTAGTACCCCCTCTATCCTACGAGCAGTACTTC	CASSLVPPLSYEQYF	NA	NA	TRBV7-2	TRBJ2-7
TGTGCCAGCAGCTTAGCGGGAGATCCAACTAATGAAAAACTGTTTTTT	CASSLAGDPTNEKLFF	NA	NA	TRBV7-9	TRBJ1-4
TGTGCCAGTAGCCTCGAGGTCGGCTACGAGCAGTACTTC	CASSLEVGYEQYF	NA	NA	TRBV19	TRBJ2-7
TGTGCCAGCAGCTGGGGAAGCACAGATACGCAGTATTTT	CASSWGSTDTQYF	NA	NA	TRBV5-6	TRBJ2-3
TGCGCCAGCCTAGCGGGGGGGGCAACTAATGAAAAACTGTTTTTT	CASLAGGATNEKLFF	NA	NA	TRBV10-1	TRBJ1-4
TGTGCCAGCAGCCAAGATCGCGGGCCCTCGCAGCCCCAGCATTTT	CASSQDRGPSQPQHF	NA	NA	TRBV4-2	TRBJ1-5
TGTGCCAGCTCGACAAGGCCTGCAACTAATGAAAAACTGTTTTTT	CASSTRPATNEKLFF	NA	NA	TRBV30	TRBJ1-4
TGTGCCAGCAGCTTAGAAGGGCGCAGGGGGAACACTGAAGCTTTCTTT	CASSLEGRRGNTEAFF	NA	NA	TRBV11-2	TRBJ1-1
TGTGCCAGCAGTGTCTCGTCGAGGGCGGCCGGAAACACCATATATTTT	CASSVSSRAAGNTIYF	NA	NA	TRBV2	TRBJ1-3
TGTGCCAGCAGAGAGGACAGGGTCGCTGAAGCTTTCTTT	CASREDRVAEAFF	NA	TRBD1	TRBV2	TRBJ1-1
TGTGCCAGCAGTTTACTGGGAAGTGGCTACACCTTC	CASSLLGSGYTF	NA	NA	TRBV27	TRBJ1-2
TGCGCCAGCAGCTTGGTACAGGGGGGCTACGAGCAGTACTTC	CASSLVQGGYEQYF	NA	TRBD1	TRBV5-1	TRBJ2-7
TGTGCCAGCAGCCAAAGTCCGGGGGCGGAGACCCAGTACTTC	CASSQSPGAETQYF	NA	NA	TRBV3-1/TRBV3-2	TRBJ2-5